These 28 T cell receptor beta chains came from one sample sequenced in a study of blood T cell repertoires in COVID-19. Some clones are missing from TCRdb's copy, which holds only in-frame ones; the method was immunoSEQ multiplex PCR. In the table there are about 43,000 clones, around nine tenths of which are singletons. The sample consisted of peripheral blood. These receptors all come from a man in his forties with COVID-19, enrolled during active disease.

There are a few counts of this clone. The chain has TRBV6-1 and TRBJ1-2; 9 bases map to TRBD1. CDR1 is MNHNS and CDR2 is SASEGT in the germline V gene. This CDR3 region has 17 residues. V lost 4 bases, J lost 4 bases, and 13 bases stayed unmatched. CDR3 in DNA: TGTGCCAGCAGTGGCCGGGACAGGGCCATACTCCGCTATGGCTACACCTTC. Protein: CASSGRDRAILRYGYTF.

V gene TRBV6-5 combines with J gene TRBJ1-5, with D perhaps matching TRBD1 (5 bases). Germline V gene sequence: CDR1 MNHEY, CDR2 SVGAGI. CDR3 length: 15 amino acids. The V end lost 10 bases, the J end lost 2 bases, and 18 bases lay between the germline ends. The CDR3 protein is CATNLGGSGNQPQHF. The CDR3 DNA is TGTGCCACCAATCTGGGGGGAAGTGGCAATCAGCCCCAGCATTTT.

This chain joins TRBV5-1 and TRBJ1-2; 8 positions agree with TRBD1. Germline V lookup: CDR1 SGHRS, CDR2 YFSETQ. The V gene end was trimmed by 4 bases and the J gene end by 7 bases; junction bases not matched to a gene: 9. CDR3 length: 14 residues. The CDR3 coding sequence is TGCGCCAGCAGCCCGCAGGACAGGGCAAGTGGCTACACCTTC. Protein product: CASSPQDRASGYTF.

The chain has TRBV27 and TRBJ1-1; D gene uncertain. Germline CDR1 reads MNHEY; CDR2 reads SMNVEV (reference sequence). V shed 5 bases and J shed 0 bases, with 16 bases lying between them. CDR3 length equals 16 residues. The chain's CDR3 is CASSPSIGVLNTEAFF. Written as DNA, the CDR3 is TGTGCCAGCAGTCCTTCTATCGGGGTTTTGAACACTGAAGCTTTCTTT.

This chain links TRBV9 with TRBJ1-6, with unresolved D. V gave up 0 bases and J gave up 6 bases, with 7 bases separating them. CDR3 length: 14 amino acids. CDR1 and CDR2 (germline): SGDLS, YYNGEE. For the CDR3, the DNA is TGTGCCAGCAGCGTAGCTACGAGTAATTCACCCCTCCACTTT. Its protein product is CASSVATSNSPLHF.

The rearrangement joins TRBV7-9 to TRBJ2-3; unclear D gene. From germline, CDR1 is SEHNR and CDR2 FQNEAQ (reference sequence). CDR3 length equals 14 residues. V was shortened by 5 bases and J by 0 bases, with 9 bases between the two germline ends. DNA for the CDR3: TGTGCCAGCAGCCCGGGTGCTAGCACAGATACGCAGTATTTT. Encoded protein: CASSPGASTDTQYF.

This clone turned up a few times. This chain joins TRBV2 and TRBJ2-3; 14 bases are a match to TRBD2. CDR3 length: 15 residues. Germline CDR1 reads SNHLY; CDR2 reads FYNNEI. V dropped 6 bases and J dropped 6; count of bases not matched to a gene: 5. The CDR3 sequence is CASSGTSGGRDTQYF. In DNA, the CDR3 is TGTGCCAGCAGCGGGACTAGCGGGGGTAGGGATACGCAGTATTTT. Using reference TRBV2 and TRBJ2-3 for the parts outside the CDR3, the full variable domain is EPEVTQTPSHQVTQMGQEVILRCVPISNHLYFYWYRQILGQKVEFLVSFYNNEISEKSEIFDDQFSVERPDGSNFTLKIRSTKLEDSAMYFCASSGTSGGRDTQYFGPGTRLTVL.

The rearrangement links TRBV7-8 to TRBJ1-1; 7 nucleotides match TRBD1. The junction had 9 bases not matched to a gene; V was cut back by 5 bases and J by 6 bases. The CDR3 extends over 14 amino acids. Germline V lookup: CDR1 SGHVS, CDR2 FQNEAQ. The DNA of the CDR3 is TGTGCCAGCAGCAGTAACAGGGGATCTGCTGAAGCTTTCTTT. Translating it yields CASSSNRGSAEAFF.

The chain recombines TRBV3-1 (or the pseudogene TRBV3-2) with TRBJ2-2, with D possibly being TRBD1 (5 bases). CDR1 is LGHDT, CDR2 YNNKEL, per germline (reference sequence). With 4 bases removed from V and 2 bases from J, the gap between germline ends came to 11 bases. The CDR3 is 15 amino acids. The CDR3: CASSPFRGNTGELFF. CDR3 nucleotides: TGTGCCAGCAGCCCCTTTAGGGGTAACACCGGGGAGCTGTTTTTT.

The chain has TRBV4-1 and TRBJ2-3; D possibly corresponds to TRBD2 (5 bases). The CDR3 has 14 amino acids. The V end was cut by 2 bases, the J end by 5 bases, with 11 bases between. CDR1 and CDR2 (germline): MGHRA, YSYEKL. CDR3 region: CASSQNLGGDTQYF. The CDR3 DNA sequence: TGCGCCAGCAGCCAAAATTTAGGAGGAGATACGCAGTATTTT.

J is TRBJ1-6 and V is TRBV5-1, with D maybe TRBD1 (6 bases). Germline V gene lookup returns CDR1 SGHRS and CDR2 YFSETQ. The CDR3 has 14 residues. V was shortened by 6 bases and J by 11 bases, with 18 bases between the two germline ends. The CDR3 protein is CASTFYTGIPPLHF. The CDR3 DNA follows: TGCGCCAGCACCTTCTACACAGGGATTCCACCCCTCCACTTT.

V gene TRBV3-1 (or the pseudogene TRBV3-2) combines with J gene TRBJ2-7; 7 positions match TRBD2. V gave up 1 base and J gave up 10 bases; unmatched junction bases: 13. This CDR3 spans 15 amino acids. Germline V lookup: CDR1 LGHDT, CDR2 YNNKEL (reference sequence). The CDR3 here is CASSQAMGGGVAQYF. DNA of the CDR3: TGTGCCAGCAGCCAAGCGATGGGCGGGGGTGTCGCCCAGTACTTC.

The chain couples TRBV30 to TRBJ1-1; TRBD1 aligns across 9 bases. Germline CDR1 is GTSNPN and CDR2 is SVGIG (reference sequence). With 5 bases clipped from V and 5 bases from J, the junction kept 6 bases outside the gene matches. CDR3 size: 13 residues. The CDR3 here is CAWSLQGATEAFF. CDR3 bases: TGTGCCTGGTCTCTACAGGGGGCGACTGAAGCTTTCTTT.

V usage is TRBV5-6 and J usage is TRBJ1-5; D might be TRBD1 (5 bases). The CDR3 extends over 15 amino acids. The V end lost 0 bases, the J end lost 3 bases, and 10 bases lay between the germline ends. Per germline, CDR1 SGHDT and CDR2 YYEEEE. CDR3 in DNA: TGTGCCAGCAGCTTGGGGTCAGGGATCAATCAGCCCCAGCATTTT. Translation gives CASSLGSGINQPQHF.

V and J are TRBV25-1 and TRBJ1-5, with 10 positions matching TRBD1. Germline V CDR1 and CDR2: MGHDK, SYGVNS. CDR3 length equals 14 residues. The junction had 3 bases not matched to a gene; V was cut back by 6 bases and J by 4 bases. CDR3 sequence (DNA): TGTGCCAGCAGGGGACAGGGGTTGAATCAGCCCCAGCATTTT. Its translation: CASRGQGLNQPQHF.

The chain carries TRBV19 and TRBJ1-2, with D perhaps matching TRBD1 (6 bases). The CDR3 length is 16 residues. Trimming stripped 3 bases from V and 4 bases from J, with 18 bases between. Germline V CDR1 and CDR2: LNHDA, SQIVND (reference sequence). CDR3 amino acids: CASSITGRDSFYGYTF. CDR3 coding DNA: TGTGCCAGTAGTATCACAGGGAGGGACTCTTTCTATGGCTACACCTTC.

This chain links TRBV20-1 with TRBJ2-1, with a tentative D call TRBD1 (5 bases). Trimming removed 0 bases from V and 9 bases from J, with 6 bases in between. This CDR3 comprises 11 residues. Germline lookup yields CDR1 DFQATT and CDR2 SNEGSKA (reference sequence). This chain's CDR3 is CSARDGAEQFF. DNA for the CDR3: TGCAGTGCTAGAGATGGGGCTGAGCAGTTCTTC.

The chain combines TRBV5-1 with TRBJ1-6, with D possibly being TRBD1 (5 bases). V lost 5 bases and J 5 bases, leaving 8 bases between the germline ends. This CDR3 contains 13 residues. The germline CDR1 and CDR2 sequences are SGHRS and YFSETQ. The CDR3 loop is CASSRQNNSPLHF. The CDR3 DNA reads as TGCGCCAGCAGTCGACAGAATAATTCACCCCTCCACTTT.

This clone appeared a single time. The chain combines TRBV7-9 with TRBJ2-5; TRBD2 agrees at 12 bases. Germline V gene sequence: CDR1 SEHNR, CDR2 FQNEAQ (reference sequence). CDR3 size: 17 residues. V lost 5 bases to trimming and J lost 5 bases; unmatched junction nucleotides: 12. The CDR3 DNA follows: TGTGCCAGCAGCCCGACTAGCGGGGGCACCCCGGGGGAGACCCAGTACTTC. It translates to CASSPTSGGTPGETQYF.

The rearrangement joins TRBV29-1 to TRBJ1-3; 11 bases are shared with TRBD1. The junction had 1 base not matched to a gene; V was cut back by 7 bases and J by 2 bases. Germline V gene data show CDR1 as SQVTM and CDR2 as ANQGSEA. CDR3 size: 13 residues. The CDR3 DNA reads TGCAGCGGGACAGGGGGCACTGGAAACACCATATATTTT. Amino acid sequence: CSGTGGTGNTIYF. Full variable domain (outside the CDR3, taken from reference TRBV29-1 and TRBJ1-3): SAVISQKPSRDICQRGTSLTIQCQVDSQVTMMFWYRQQPGQSLTLIATANQGSEATYESGFVIDKFPISRPNLTFSTLTVSNMSPEDSSIYLCSGTGGTGNTIYFGEGSWLTVV.

This clone has just one count. The chain couples TRBV13 to TRBJ2-7; 16 bases fit TRBD2. The V gene's germline CDR1 is PRHDT and CDR2 FYEKMQ (reference sequence). This CDR3 region has 16 residues. The trim removed 4 bases at V and 5 bases at J, leaving 5 bases unmatched. Written as DNA, the CDR3 is TGTGCCAGCAGCTCGGGACTAGCGGGAGGGCCCCACGAGCAGTACTTC. Translating gives CASSSGLAGGPHEQYF. Variable domain in full (rest from reference TRBV13 and TRBJ2-7): AAGVIQSPRHLIKEKRETATLKCYPIPRHDTVYWYQQGPGQDPQFLISFYEKMQSDKGSIPDRFSAQQFSDYHSELNMSSLELGDSALYFCASSSGLAGGPHEQYFGPGTRLTVT.

The chain uses TRBV2 and TRBJ1-1, with a weak D call TRBD1 (6 bases). Germline-derived CDR1 and CDR2 are SNHLY and FYNNEI. Trimming removed 10 bases at V and 4 bases at J, with 10 bases between. The CDR3 totals 11 residues. As DNA, the CDR3 is TGTGCCACACAGGGTCTCACTGAAGCTTTCTTT. It is translated as CATQGLTEAFF.

The genes are TRBV30 and TRBJ1-2; 12 bases line up with TRBD1. The CDR3 has 17 amino acids. Germline V CDR1 and CDR2: GTSNPN, SVGIG (reference sequence). The J segment lost 1 base and the V segment lost 3 bases, leaving 9 bases of the junction unmatched. CDR3: CAWRGGQGAAFNYGYTF. DNA for the CDR3: TGTGCCTGGAGAGGGGGACAGGGGGCAGCCTTTAACTATGGCTACACCTTC.

The CDR3 protein is CASRGLAKGELFF. In DNA, the CDR3 is TGTGCCAGCAGAGGACTAGCCAAGGGGGAGCTGTTTTTT. The chain joins TRBV5-8 to TRBJ2-2; TRBD2 matches at 8 bases. The CDR3 is 13 residues long. V gave up 5 bases and J gave up 8 bases; unmatched junction bases: 5. Germline V lookup: CDR1 SGHTS, CDR2 YDEGEE.

This clone came up once. This chain uses TRBV5-1 with TRBJ1-2, with D tentatively TRBD1 (5 bases). CDR1 is SGHRS and CDR2 is YFSETQ in the germline V gene. V dropped 4 bases and J dropped 4 bases, with 26 bases sitting between them. This CDR3 has 18 residues. The DNA for the CDR3 is TGCGCCAGCAGCGTGACCAACCAAAGACGGGGGGATTTCTATGGCTACACCTTC. This translates into CASSVTNQRRGDFYGYTF.

The rearrangement uses TRBV12-3 or TRBV12-4 and TRBJ2-2; D is perhaps TRBD2 (5 bases). The CDR3 consists of 12 residues. The V end was cut by 7 bases, the J end by 7 bases, with 10 bases between. This CDR3 is CASMEELGELFF. DNA of the CDR3: TGTGCCAGCATGGAGGAGCTCGGGGAGCTGTTTTTT.

The chain carries TRBV7-9 and TRBJ2-1; 7 bases are shared with TRBD2. With V trimmed by 7 bases and J by 6 bases, 6 bases remained unmatched. The CDR3 runs to 13 residues. Germline values: CDR1 SEHNR, CDR2 FQNEAQ (reference sequence). The CDR3, as DNA: TGTGCCAGCACCCGTAGGGAGGGCAATGAGCAGTTCTTC. This encodes CASTRREGNEQFF.

This clone came up a few times. CDR3 sequence: CASRAGTANTGELFF. Written as DNA, the CDR3 is TGTGCCAGCAGAGCCGGGACAGCGAACACCGGGGAGCTGTTTTTT. The chain combines TRBV25-1 with TRBJ2-2; 7 bases map to TRBD1. The CDR3 covers 15 residues. V lost 6 bases to trimming and J lost 0 bases; unmatched junction nucleotides: 4. The germline V gene has CDR1 MGHDK and CDR2 SYGVNS.